This entry lists 32 T cell receptor beta chains sequenced from one sample in a study of CD8 T cells in ankylosing spondylitis. TCRdb reprocessed the 5' RACE reads via MiXCR and lists one record per CDR3 protein. The sample holds about 270,000 distinct CDR3 sequences, roughly 32% seen once. Source material: blood, either unsorted or a sorted T cell fraction (not recorded which). The receptors shown here come from a male donor with ankylosing spondylitis or in good health (not recorded which).

The CDR3 spells CAISRDRANYGYTF. CDR3 DNA: TGTGCCATCAGTCGGGACAGGGCTAACTATGGCTACACCTTC. The chain employs TRBV10-3 and TRBJ1-2; 9 positions agree with TRBD1. CDR3 length: 14 amino acids. Germline trimming cut 5 bases from V and 0 bases from J; bases unmatched to any gene: 1. CDR1 and CDR2 (germline): ENHRY, SYGVKD.

This chain uses TRBV2 with TRBJ1-6, with TRBD1 identical over 7 bases. Germline CDR1 and CDR2: SNHLY and FYNNEI. After removal of 7 bases from V and 7 bases from J, the junction contained 7 bases not matched to a gene. The CDR3 has 14 residues. Written as DNA, the CDR3 is TGTGCCAGCACCATGACAGGGAGCAATTCACCCCTCCACTTT. This sequence encodes CASTMTGSNSPLHF. The whole variable domain, filled in from reference TRBV2 and TRBJ1-6, reads EPEVTQTPSHQVTQMGQEVILRCVPISNHLYFYWYRQILGQKVEFLVSFYNNEISEKSEIFDDQFSVERPDGSNFTLKIRSTKLEDSAMYFCASTMTGSNSPLHFGNGTRLTVT.

V and J are TRBV12-3 or TRBV12-4 and TRBJ2-5; D ambiguous. Trimming stripped 3 bases from V and 4 bases from J, with 6 bases between. The CDR3 runs 12 residues. CDR3 amino acids: CASSLFSETQYF. The CDR3 nucleotides are TGTGCCAGCAGTTTGTTTTCAGAGACCCAGTACTTC.

In this sample, this clonotype turned up a few times. In DNA, the CDR3 is TGTGCCAGCAGACGCACCCCACAGGGGATCCTGTTCTACGAGCAGTACTTC. Amino acid sequence: CASRRTPQGILFYEQYF. This chain connects TRBV5-6 to TRBJ2-7; 7 bases are a match to TRBD1. This CDR3 is 17 amino acids long. Per the germline V gene, CDR1 is SGHDT and CDR2 is YYEEEE. The V gene end was trimmed by 5 bases and the J gene end by 3 bases; junction bases not matched to a gene: 17.

CDR3 region: CAISKDVADTQYF. In DNA form, the CDR3 reads TGTGCCATCAGTAAGGACGTTGCAGATACGCAGTATTTT. This chain connects TRBV10-3 to TRBJ2-3; D remains ambiguous. Trimming shortened V by 5 bases and J by 4 bases, and 10 bases separated the two germline ends. Looked up from germline, CDR1 is ENHRY and CDR2 is SYGVKD. This CDR3 spans 13 amino acids.

The rearrangement joins TRBV20-1 to TRBJ2-7; the match to TRBD1 covers 8 bases. The CDR3 runs 14 residues. Germline values: CDR1 DFQATT, CDR2 SNEGSKA (reference sequence). V was pared by 3 bases and J by 9 bases, with 13 bases of the junction left unmatched. The CDR3 loop reads CSARPDRAEVRQYF. The CDR3 nucleotides are TGCAGTGCTAGGCCGGACAGGGCCGAGGTCAGGCAGTACTTC.

The gene calls are TRBV20-1 and TRBJ2-3, with D perhaps matching TRBD1 or TRBD2 (6 bases each). The CDR3 runs to 14 residues. From germline, CDR1 is DFQATT and CDR2 SNEGSKA (reference sequence). V was shortened by 8 bases and J by 2 bases, with 17 bases between the two germline ends. This CDR3 is CSTGAQTFTDTQYF. CDR3 in DNA: TGCAGTACGGGGGCTCAAACCTTCACAGATACGCAGTATTTT.

The V call is TRBV7-2, the J call TRBJ2-3; no firm D call. Germline V gene data show CDR1 as SGHTA and CDR2 as FQGNSA. Between the trimmed V and J ends, which lost 3 bases and 6 bases, there was a span of 13 bases. The length of the CDR3 is 14 residues. The CDR3 coding sequence is TGTGCCAGCAGCTTCTTTCGCGATCGGGATACGCAGTATTTT. It specifies CASSFFRDRDTQYF.

Remarks on this clonotype: The junction does not match germline at one end; this may be a read error. V is TRBV5-1 and J is TRBJ2-1; D perhaps matches TRBD1 (5 bases). This CDR3 is 12 amino acids long. CDR1 SGHRS and CDR2 YFSETQ come from the germline V gene. CDR3 sequence: CASSPSQVERFF. The CDR3 bases are TGCGCCAGCAGCCCCTCACAGGTTGAGCGGTTCTTC.

The rearrangement links TRBV12-3 or TRBV12-4 to TRBJ1-5; the D gene is possibly TRBD1 (5 bases). Trimming took off 5 bases at V and 6 bases at J, with 23 bases between the two ends. The CDR3 has 17 residues. Here the CDR3 DNA reads TGTGCCAGCAGTCCCATAAGCCTTAGTAGGGGCGTTCAGCCCCAGCATTTT. It codes for CASSPISLSRGVQPQHF.

The chain links TRBV20-1 to TRBJ1-5, with D unclear. Trimming shortened V by 0 bases and J by 2 bases, and 20 bases separated the two germline ends. CDR3 length: 18 residues. CDR1 DFQATT and CDR2 SNEGSKA come from the germline V gene (reference sequence). The CDR3 spells CSARDRYRGKVGNQPQHF. The CDR3 DNA follows: TGCAGTGCTAGAGATCGGTACCGAGGGAAAGTCGGCAATCAGCCCCAGCATTTT.

This clonotype was found a few times. The J gene is TRBJ2-7, the V gene TRBV3-1; the D gene is possibly TRBD1 (5 bases). Looked up from germline, CDR1 is LGHDT and CDR2 is YNNKEL (reference sequence). The CDR3 extends over 14 amino acids. Trimming pared 5 bases from V and 3 bases from J, leaving 14 bases between. In DNA form, the CDR3 reads TGTGCCAGCAGCAGAAAACCAGGGTACTACGAGCAGTACTTC. Translating gives CASSRKPGYYEQYF.

The chain couples TRBV28 to TRBJ2-3, with TRBD1 matching over 7 bases. The CDR3 totals 16 residues. Germline V gene data show CDR1 as MDHEN and CDR2 as SYDVKM. V gave up 2 bases and J gave up 2 bases; unmatched junction bases: 7. The CDR3: CASSLPTGDLTDTQYF. The CDR3 bases are TGTGCCAGCAGTTTACCTACAGGGGACCTCACAGATACGCAGTATTTT.

Notes on this clonotype: The conserved final phenylalanine or tryptophan is absent from the CDR3, which likely points to a read error. The chain combines TRBV7-9 with TRBJ2-5, with 8 nucleotides matching TRBD2. CDR1 and CDR2 from the germline V gene are SEHNR and FQNEAQ (reference sequence). This CDR3 spans 14 amino acids. V trimming: 3 bases; J trimming: 4 bases; junction bases outside the gene matches: 4. The CDR3 DNA reads TGTGCCAGCAGCTTGGCTAGCGGGTCAGAGACCCAGTACTTG. This gives the protein CASSLASGSETQYL.

This clonotype appeared many times. This sequence joins TRBV20-1 and TRBJ1-5, with D tentatively TRBD1 (5 bases). Between the trimmed V and J ends, which lost 6 bases and 0 bases, there was a span of 9 bases. The CDR3 sequence is 13 residues long. Germline V gene lookup returns CDR1 DFQATT and CDR2 SNEGSKA (reference sequence). The CDR3 protein is CSARGLSNQPQHF. DNA of the CDR3: TGCAGTGCGAGGGGACTTAGCAATCAGCCCCAGCATTTT.

This sequence joins TRBV7-9 and TRBJ2-3, with a weak D call TRBD2 (6 bases). Germline CDR1 is SEHNR and CDR2 is FQNEAQ (reference sequence). The CDR3 totals 14 residues. V was shortened by 5 bases and J by 3 bases, with 12 bases between the two germline ends. The chain's CDR3 is CASSPEGITDTQYF. As DNA, the CDR3 is TGTGCCAGCAGCCCGGAGGGGATAACAGATACGCAGTATTTT.

This clonotype has more than one count but fewer than ten. V and J are TRBV29-1 and TRBJ2-5, with 11 bases aligning to TRBD1. Trimming took 4 bases from V and 5 from J; bases not matched to a gene: 3. This CDR3 region has 13 residues. Germline V lookup: CDR1 SQVTM, CDR2 ANQGSEA. The CDR3: CSVGGTGGETQYF. The DNA for the CDR3 is TGCAGCGTTGGGGGGACAGGGGGTGAGACCCAGTACTTC.

This clonotype was picked up a small number of times. The chain uses TRBV20-1 and TRBJ2-5, with 11 positions matching TRBD2. The junction had 7 bases not matched to a gene; V was cut back by 3 bases and J by 1 base. The CDR3 length is 16 residues. Germline V gene sequence: CDR1 DFQATT, CDR2 SNEGSKA (reference sequence). CDR3 sequence: CSARGLAGGLQETQYF. Written as DNA, the CDR3 is TGCAGTGCTAGGGGCCTAGCGGGGGGCCTCCAAGAGACCCAGTACTTC.

The gene calls are TRBV5-1 and TRBJ1-5, with D hard to call. V lost 0 bases, J lost 3 bases, and 16 bases lay in between. This CDR3 spans 17 amino acids. CDR1 SGHRS and CDR2 YFSETQ come from the germline V gene. In DNA, the CDR3 is TGCGCCAGCAGCTTGGGAAGCGGGCCAGGTACCAATCAGCCCCAGCATTTT. Encoded protein: CASSLGSGPGTNQPQHF.

The chain recombines TRBV4-1 with TRBJ1-1; no reliable D call. The CDR3 runs to 13 residues. Germline V lookup: CDR1 MGHRA, CDR2 YSYEKL. V was pared by 4 bases and J by 8 bases, with 14 bases between. The CDR3 DNA sequence: TGCGCCAGCAGCCCCCCCAATGTACCCGAAGCTTTCTTT. This codes for CASSPPNVPEAFF.

The chain links TRBV4-1 to TRBJ2-7; unclear D gene. Deletions cut 0 bases from V and 5 bases from J, with 8 bases between. In germline, CDR1 is MGHRA, CDR2 YSYEKL. The CDR3 sequence is 13 residues long. CDR3 loop: CASSQDRFDEQYF. The CDR3 DNA sequence: TGCGCCAGCAGCCAAGATCGTTTCGACGAGCAGTACTTC.

J is TRBJ2-7 and V is TRBV30; D is undetermined. The V gene's germline CDR1 is GTSNPN and CDR2 SVGIG (reference sequence). This CDR3 contains 12 residues. Trimming shortened V by 0 bases and J by 7 bases, and 10 bases separated the two germline ends. The CDR3 DNA reads as TGTGCCTGGAGTGTACAGACGGCGGAGCAGTACTTC. This encodes CAWSVQTAEQYF.

The chain has TRBV27 and TRBJ1-6, with 8 bases fitting TRBD1. The CDR3 is 15 residues long. Trimming took 5 bases from V and 9 from J; bases not matched to a gene: 9. Germline CDR1 and CDR2: MNHEY and SMNVEV (reference sequence). Here the CDR3 reads CASSAGQGNGSPLHF. CDR3 nucleotides: TGTGCCAGCAGTGCAGGACAGGGAAACGGTTCACCCCTCCACTTT.

This clonotype was observed a single time. J is TRBJ2-1 and V is TRBV20-1; D might be TRBD1 or TRBD2, each matching 5 bases. CDR1 is DFQATT, CDR2 SNEGSKA, per germline (reference sequence). Trimming took off 6 bases at V and 3 bases at J, with 21 bases between the two ends. This CDR3 is 16 amino acids long. CDR3 protein: CSARLYTGPNYNEQFF. As DNA, the CDR3 is TGCAGTGCCCGCCTTTACACGGGACCGAACTACAATGAGCAGTTCTTC.

The CDR3 sequence is CASRGQGYTEAFF. CDR3 bases: TGTGCCAGCAGAGGGCAGGGCTACACTGAAGCTTTCTTT. The chain uses TRBV12-3 or TRBV12-4 and TRBJ1-1; D might be TRBD1 (5 bases). V was cut by 6 bases and J by 3 bases, with 11 bases left in between. The CDR3 contains 13 residues.

The CDR3 bases are TGTGCCAGCAGTCCCGGGACTAGCGGGGGGGCCTATGAGACCCAGTACTTC. Encoded protein: CASSPGTSGGAYETQYF. The V and J genes are TRBV12-3 or TRBV12-4 and TRBJ2-5; 16 bases are a match to TRBD2. The length of the CDR3 is 17 residues. Losses at the gene ends were 5 bases for V and 5 bases for J; bases not matched to a gene: 8.

This clonotype was seen at least ten times. The rearrangement joins TRBV6-4 to TRBJ2-1; TRBD2 matches at 9 bases. After removal of 3 bases from V and 4 bases from J, the junction contained 4 bases not matched to a gene. The CDR3 spans 15 residues. CDR1 and CDR2 (germline): MRHNA, SNTAGT. CDR3 coding DNA: TGTGCCAGCAGTGATTCGACTAGCGGATACAATGAGCAGTTCTTC. Its translation is CASSDSTSGYNEQFF.

The chain links TRBV5-1 to TRBJ2-3; a possible D gene is TRBD1 (6 bases). Trimming removed 5 bases from V and 3 bases from J, with 13 bases in between. In germline, CDR1 is SGHRS, CDR2 YFSETQ. This CDR3 region has 14 residues. This CDR3 reads CASSTGIGTDTQYF. The CDR3 nucleotides are TGCGCCAGCAGTACAGGGATAGGAACAGATACGCAGTATTTT.

The chain combines TRBV27 with TRBJ2-3, with D tentatively TRBD2 (7 bases). In germline, CDR1 is MNHEY, CDR2 SMNVEV (reference sequence). V shed 7 bases and J shed 3 bases, with 17 bases lying between them. The CDR3 is 15 residues long. The chain's CDR3 is CASTEWGGPTDTQYF. As DNA, the CDR3 is TGTGCCAGCACTGAGTGGGGGGGCCCGACAGATACGCAGTATTTT.

J is TRBJ2-1 and V is TRBV6-5, with 11 bases aligning to TRBD2. CDR3 length equals 15 residues. V was clipped by 4 bases and J by 6 bases; unmatched bases: 5. Germline CDR1 MNHEY, CDR2 SVGAGI. DNA for the CDR3: TGTGCCAGCAGTTCACTAGCGGGGGTTCTCAATGAGCAGTTCTTC. Its translation is CASSSLAGVLNEQFF.

J is TRBJ2-5 and V is TRBV7-2; 10 positions agree with TRBD2. Germline V gene lookup returns CDR1 SGHTA and CDR2 FQGNSA. This CDR3 comprises 16 residues. Unmatched junction bases numbered 3, after V lost 1 base and J lost 1 base. The CDR3 is CASSLGGLASQETQYF. The CDR3, as DNA: TGTGCCAGCAGCTTAGGGGGACTAGCGTCCCAAGAGACCCAGTACTTC.

There are a few counts of this clonotype. This chain connects TRBV6-1 to TRBJ2-7; D might be TRBD2 (6 bases). CDR1 and CDR2 from the germline V gene are MNHNS and SASEGT. Trimming shortened V by 7 bases and J by 4 bases, and 8 bases separated the two germline ends. This CDR3 region has 11 residues. Here the CDR3 DNA reads TGTGCCAGCACGGGAGATTACGAGCAGTACTTC. This encodes CASTGDYEQYF.